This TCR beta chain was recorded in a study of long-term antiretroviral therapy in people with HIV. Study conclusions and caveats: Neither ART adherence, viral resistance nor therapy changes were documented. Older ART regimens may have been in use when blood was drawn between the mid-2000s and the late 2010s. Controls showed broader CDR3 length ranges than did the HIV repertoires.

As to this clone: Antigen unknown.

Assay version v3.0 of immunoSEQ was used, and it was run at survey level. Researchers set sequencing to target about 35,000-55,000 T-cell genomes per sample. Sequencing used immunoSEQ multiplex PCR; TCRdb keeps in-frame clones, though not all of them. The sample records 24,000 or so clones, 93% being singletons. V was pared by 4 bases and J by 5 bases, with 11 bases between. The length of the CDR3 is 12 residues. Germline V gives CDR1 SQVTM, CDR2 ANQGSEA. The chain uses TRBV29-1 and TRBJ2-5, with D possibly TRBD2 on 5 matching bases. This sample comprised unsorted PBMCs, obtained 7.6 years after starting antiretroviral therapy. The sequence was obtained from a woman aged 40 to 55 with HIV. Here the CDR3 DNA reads TGCAGCGTTGGTAGCGACGGGGAGACCCAGTACTTC. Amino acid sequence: CSVGSDGETQYF.